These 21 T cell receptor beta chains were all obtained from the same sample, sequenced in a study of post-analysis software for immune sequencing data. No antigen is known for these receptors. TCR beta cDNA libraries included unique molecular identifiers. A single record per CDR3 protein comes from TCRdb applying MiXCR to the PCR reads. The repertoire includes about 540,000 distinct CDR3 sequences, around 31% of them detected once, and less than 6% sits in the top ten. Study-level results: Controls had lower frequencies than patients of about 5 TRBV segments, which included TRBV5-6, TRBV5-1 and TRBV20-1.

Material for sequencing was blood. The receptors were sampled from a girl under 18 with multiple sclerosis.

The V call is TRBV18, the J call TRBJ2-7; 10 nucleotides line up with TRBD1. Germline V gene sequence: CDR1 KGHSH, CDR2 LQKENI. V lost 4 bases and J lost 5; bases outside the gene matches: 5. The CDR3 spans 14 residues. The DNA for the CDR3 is TGTGCCAGCTCACAAATAGACAGGGGGCACGAGCAGTACTTC. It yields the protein CASSQIDRGHEQYF. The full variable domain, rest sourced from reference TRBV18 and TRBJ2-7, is NAGVMQNPRHLVRRRGQEARLRCSPMKGHSHVYWYRQLPEEGLKFMVYLQKENIIDESGMPKERFSAEFPKEGPSILRIQQVVRGDSAAYFCASSQIDRGHEQYFGPGTRLTVT.

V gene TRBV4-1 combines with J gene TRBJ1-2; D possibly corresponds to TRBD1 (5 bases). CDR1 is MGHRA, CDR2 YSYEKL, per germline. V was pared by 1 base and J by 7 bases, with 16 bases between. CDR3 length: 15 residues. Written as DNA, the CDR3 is TGCGCCAGCAGCCAAGCGTCAGGGTCTGAGATTGGCTACACCTTC. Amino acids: CASSQASGSEIGYTF.

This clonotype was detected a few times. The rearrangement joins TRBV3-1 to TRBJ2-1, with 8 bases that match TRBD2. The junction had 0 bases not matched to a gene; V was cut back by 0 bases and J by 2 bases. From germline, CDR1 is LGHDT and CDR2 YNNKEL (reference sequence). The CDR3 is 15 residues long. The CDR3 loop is CASSQELAAYNEQFF. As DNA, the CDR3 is TGTGCCAGCAGCCAAGAACTAGCGGCCTACAATGAGCAGTTCTTC.

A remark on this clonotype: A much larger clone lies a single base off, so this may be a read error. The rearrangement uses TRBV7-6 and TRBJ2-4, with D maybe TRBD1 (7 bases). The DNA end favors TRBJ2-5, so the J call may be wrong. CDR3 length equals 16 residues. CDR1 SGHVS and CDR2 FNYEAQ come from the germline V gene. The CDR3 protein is CASNLGGGMAKETQYF. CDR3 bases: TGTGCCAGCAACTTAGGAGGGGGCATGGCTAAAGAGACCCAGTACTTC.

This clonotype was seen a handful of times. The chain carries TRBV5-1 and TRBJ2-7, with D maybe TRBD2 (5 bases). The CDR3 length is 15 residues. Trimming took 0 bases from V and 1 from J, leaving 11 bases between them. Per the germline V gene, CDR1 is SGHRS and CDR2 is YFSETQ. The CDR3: CASSLGTRMSYEQYF. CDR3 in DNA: TGCGCCAGCAGCTTGGGAACTAGAATGTCCTACGAGCAGTACTTC.

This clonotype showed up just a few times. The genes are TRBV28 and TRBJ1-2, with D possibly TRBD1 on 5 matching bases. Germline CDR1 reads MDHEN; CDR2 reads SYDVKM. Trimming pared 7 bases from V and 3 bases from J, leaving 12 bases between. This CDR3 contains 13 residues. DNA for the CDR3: TGTGCCAGCACCCCACAGGAGTACTATGGCTACACCTTC. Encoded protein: CASTPQEYYGYTF.

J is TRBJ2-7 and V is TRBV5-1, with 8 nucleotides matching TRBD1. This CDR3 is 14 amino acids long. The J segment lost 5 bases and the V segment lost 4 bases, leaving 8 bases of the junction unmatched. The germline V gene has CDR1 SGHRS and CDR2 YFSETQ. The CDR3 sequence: CASSRGQGAHEQYF. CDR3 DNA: TGCGCCAGCAGCCGCGGACAGGGTGCCCACGAGCAGTACTTC.

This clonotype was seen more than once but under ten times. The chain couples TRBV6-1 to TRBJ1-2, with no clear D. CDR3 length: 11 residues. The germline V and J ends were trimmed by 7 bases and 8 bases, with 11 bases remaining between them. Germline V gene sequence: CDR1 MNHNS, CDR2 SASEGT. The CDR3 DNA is TGTGCCAGCACCATTATAGGGGGCTACACCTTC. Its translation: CASTIIGGYTF.

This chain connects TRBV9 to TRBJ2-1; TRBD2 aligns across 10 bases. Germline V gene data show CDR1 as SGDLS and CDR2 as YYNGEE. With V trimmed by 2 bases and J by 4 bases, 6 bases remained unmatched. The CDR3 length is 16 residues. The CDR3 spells CASSVLGLARYNEQFF. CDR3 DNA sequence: TGTGCCAGCAGCGTGTTGGGACTAGCGAGGTACAATGAGCAGTTCTTC.

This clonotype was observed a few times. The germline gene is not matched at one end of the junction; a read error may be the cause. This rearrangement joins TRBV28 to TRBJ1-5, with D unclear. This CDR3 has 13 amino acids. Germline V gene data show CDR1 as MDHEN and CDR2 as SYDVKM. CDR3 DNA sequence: TGTGCCAGCGGTTTACTGGGAGATCAGCCCCAGCATTTT. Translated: CASGLLGDQPQHF.

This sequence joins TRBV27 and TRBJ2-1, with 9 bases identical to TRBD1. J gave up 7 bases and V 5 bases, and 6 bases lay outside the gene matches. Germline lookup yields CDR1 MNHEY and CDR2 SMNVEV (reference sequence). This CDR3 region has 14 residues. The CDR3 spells CASSVATGGNEQFF. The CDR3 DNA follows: TGTGCCAGCAGTGTAGCGACAGGGGGAAATGAGCAGTTCTTC.

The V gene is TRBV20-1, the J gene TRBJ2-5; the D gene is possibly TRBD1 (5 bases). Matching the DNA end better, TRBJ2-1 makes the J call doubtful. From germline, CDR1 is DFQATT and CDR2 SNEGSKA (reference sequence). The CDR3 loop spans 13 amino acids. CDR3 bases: TGCAGTGCTAAGAGACAGCTCCAAGAGACCCAGTTCTTC. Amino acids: CSAKRQLQETQFF.

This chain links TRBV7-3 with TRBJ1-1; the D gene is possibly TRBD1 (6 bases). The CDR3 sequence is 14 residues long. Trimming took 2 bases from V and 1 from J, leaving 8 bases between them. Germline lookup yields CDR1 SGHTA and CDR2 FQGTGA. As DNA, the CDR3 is TGTGCCAGCAGCTTAGGGACAAAGAACACTGAAGCTTTCTTT. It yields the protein CASSLGTKNTEAFF.

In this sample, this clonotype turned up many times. CDR3 sequence reads: CASSYSGPYYEQYF. CDR3 sequence (DNA): TGTGCCAGCAGCTACTCCGGGCCGTACTACGAGCAGTACTTC. The rearrangement uses TRBV7-2 and TRBJ2-7; no clear D. The V and J ends lost 4 bases and 3 bases respectively, with 13 bases between them. CDR3 size: 14 residues. Germline-derived CDR1 and CDR2 are SGHTA and FQGNSA. Based on the CDR3 plus reference TRBV7-2 and TRBJ2-7, the full variable domain is GAGVSQSPSNKVTEKGKDVELRCDPISGHTALYWYRQSLGQGLEFLIYFQGNSAPDKSGLPSDRFSAERTGGSVSTLTIQRTQQEDSAVYLCASSYSGPYYEQYFGPGTRLTVT.

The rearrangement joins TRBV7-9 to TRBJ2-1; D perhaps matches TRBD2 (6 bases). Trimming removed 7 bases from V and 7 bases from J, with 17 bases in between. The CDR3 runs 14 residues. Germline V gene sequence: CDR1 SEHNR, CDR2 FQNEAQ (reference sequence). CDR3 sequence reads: CASTGTPGWNEQFF. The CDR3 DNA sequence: TGTGCCAGCACCGGGACTCCAGGGTGGAATGAGCAGTTCTTC.

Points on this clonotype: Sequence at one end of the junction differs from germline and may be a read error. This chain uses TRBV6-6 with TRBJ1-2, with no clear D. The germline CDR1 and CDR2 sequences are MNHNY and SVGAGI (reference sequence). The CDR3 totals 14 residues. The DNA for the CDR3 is TGTGCCGGCAGTTACTCGAGTGCTACCTATGGCTACACCTTC. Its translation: CAGSYSSATYGYTF.

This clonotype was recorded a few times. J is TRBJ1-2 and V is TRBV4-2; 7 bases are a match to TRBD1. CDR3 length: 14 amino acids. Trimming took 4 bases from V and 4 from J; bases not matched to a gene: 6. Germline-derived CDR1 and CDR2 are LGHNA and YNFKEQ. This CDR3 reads CASSLPGQTYGYTF. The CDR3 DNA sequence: TGTGCCAGCAGCCTACCGGGACAGACCTATGGCTACACCTTC.

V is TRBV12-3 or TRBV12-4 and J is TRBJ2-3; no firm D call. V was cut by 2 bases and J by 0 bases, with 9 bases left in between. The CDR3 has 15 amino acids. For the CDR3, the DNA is TGTGCCAGCAGTTTAAGGCAGGTCAGCACAGATACGCAGTATTTT. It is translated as CASSLRQVSTDTQYF.

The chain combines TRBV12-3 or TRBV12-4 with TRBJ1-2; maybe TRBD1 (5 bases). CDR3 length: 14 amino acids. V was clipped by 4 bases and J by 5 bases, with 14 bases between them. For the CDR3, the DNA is TGTGCCAGCAGTTCCGGGGCGGTTGATTATGGCTACACCTTC. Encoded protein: CASSSGAVDYGYTF.

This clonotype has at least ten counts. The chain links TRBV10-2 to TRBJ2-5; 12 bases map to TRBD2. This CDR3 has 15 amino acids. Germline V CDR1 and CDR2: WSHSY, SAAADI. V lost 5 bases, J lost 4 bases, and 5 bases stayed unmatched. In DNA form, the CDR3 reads TGCGCCAGCAGTCCTAGCGGGGGGGCCGGAGAGACCCAGTACTTC. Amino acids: CASSPSGGAGETQYF.

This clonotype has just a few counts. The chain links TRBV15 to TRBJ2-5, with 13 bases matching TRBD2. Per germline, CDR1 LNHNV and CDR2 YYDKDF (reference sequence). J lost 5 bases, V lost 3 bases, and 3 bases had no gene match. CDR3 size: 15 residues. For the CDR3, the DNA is TGTGCCACCAGCAGCGGACTAGCGGGGGTGGAGACCCAGTACTTC. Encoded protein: CATSSGLAGVETQYF.